The sequence of this T cell receptor beta chain was determined in a study of shared clonotypes between healthy human individuals. V lost 5 bases and J 2 bases, leaving 16 bases between the germline ends. Germline V gene lookup returns CDR1 SGHAT and CDR2 FQDESV (reference sequence). The CDR3 length is 16 residues. Naivety among CD8 cells was defined by CD45RO negativity and positive CCR7 selection, thereby excluding terminally differentiated effector memory CD45RA+ cells. The repertoire was sequenced with immunoSEQ multiplex PCR; TCRdb's copy has only in-frame clones and lacks some. The sample lists over 2,000,000 clones, 85% to 95% occurring once.

This receptor was identified in a man younger than 35 in good health. Some clones in this sample may be carry-over from other donors' samples. The sequenced sample was naive CD8+ T cells from PBMCs. This chain uses TRBV11-1 with TRBJ2-1; D remains ambiguous. The CDR3 loop is CASSPRWGITYNEQFF. CDR3 coding DNA: TGTGCCAGCAGCCCACGGTGGGGAATCACCTACAATGAGCAGTTCTTC.